Listed here is a single TCR beta chain. One junction end disagrees with the germline gene, perhaps due to a read error. This CDR3 region has 14 residues. The germline CDR1 and CDR2 sequences are SEHNR and FQNEAQ (reference sequence). Constant-region reverse primers amplified full-length variable regions, followed by semi-nested Nested Universal Primer A PCR. Each CDR3 protein is one row after TCRdb ran MiXCR on the 5' RACE reads. The sample has approximately 31,000 distinct CDR3 sequences, approximately 25% seen once. The rearrangement joins TRBV7-9 to TRBJ2-7; TRBD1 agrees at 10 bases. The specimen sequenced was naive CD4+ T cells sorted from a lymph node. Regarding subset: naive CD4+ T cells, CD4+CD45RA+CD25-. This receptor was taken from a female donor with breast cancer. The CDR3 spells CDSSFFRDRGEQYF. As DNA, the CDR3 is TGTGACAGCAGCTTTTTCCGGGACAGGGGCGAGCAGTACTTC.